Listed here are 19 T cell receptor beta chains from one sample, sequenced in a study of metastatic and nonmetastatic thyroid tumors. TCRdb recomputed clones from the PCR reads via MiXCR. This table has about 59,000 clones, around 15% appearing once. Prior to thyroid surgery, none of the patients had received any treatment. Sequencing was carried out using blood. Receptors originate from a male donor with papillary thyroid cancer or a benign thyroid nodule (not recorded which). Some clones in this sample may be carry-over from other donors' samples.

This clone was observed at least ten times. V gene TRBV11-1 combines with J gene TRBJ2-2; D possibly corresponds to TRBD1 (6 bases). Trimming cost V 0 bases and J 7 bases, with 15 bases left between them. From germline, CDR1 is SGHAT and CDR2 FQDESV (reference sequence). The CDR3 loop spans 16 amino acids. The CDR3 DNA sequence: TGTGCCAGCAGCTTAGCGCAGGGGCCATCCGGCGGGGAGCTGTTTTTT. Amino acids: CASSLAQGPSGGELFF.

This clone has a count of ten or more. The rearrangement joins TRBV2 to TRBJ2-7, with TRBD2 matching over 11 bases. Germline trimming cut 3 bases from V and 6 bases from J; bases unmatched to any gene: 7. The V gene's germline CDR1 is SNHLY and CDR2 FYNNEI. The CDR3 is 15 amino acids. This CDR3 reads CASSEVRLAGGEQYF. CDR3 in DNA: TGTGCCAGCAGTGAGGTGAGGCTAGCGGGGGGCGAGCAGTACTTC. Looking up the rest from reference TRBV2 and TRBJ2-7 gives the full variable domain: EPEVTQTPSHQVTQMGQEVILRCVPISNHLYFYWYRQILGQKVEFLVSFYNNEISEKSEIFDDQFSVERPDGSNFTLKIRSTKLEDSAMYFCASSEVRLAGGEQYFGPGTRLTVT.

This clone was detected many times. Other DNA sequences in the same sample also yield this CDR3. The genes are TRBV29-1 and TRBJ2-2; TRBD1 might be the D (5 bases). This CDR3 spans 16 amino acids. The germline V gene encodes CDR1 SQVTM and CDR2 ANQGSEA. V gave up 4 bases and J gave up 1 base, with 16 bases separating them. The CDR3 nucleotides are TGCAGCGTTGGGGTTGCGACCAGGGTGAACACCGGGGAGCTGTTTTTT. Protein product: CSVGVATRVNTGELFF.

In this sample, this clone turned up many times. The chain employs TRBV6-2 or TRBV6-3 and TRBJ2-3; 12 nucleotides align to TRBD2. V lost 5 bases and J lost 7; bases outside the gene matches: 4. Germline-derived CDR1 and CDR2 are MNHEY and SVGEGT. CDR3 length: 14 residues. The CDR3 region is CASSTSGRQNTQYF. The DNA for the CDR3 is TGTGCCAGCAGTACTAGCGGGAGGCAAAATACGCAGTATTTT.

This clone was observed at least ten times. V and J are TRBV20-1 and TRBJ2-7; 9 bases are shared with TRBD1. With 3 bases clipped from V and 3 bases from J, the junction kept 3 bases outside the gene matches. Germline-derived CDR1 and CDR2 are DFQATT and SNEGSKA (reference sequence). The CDR3 spans 13 residues. The CDR3 protein is CSARMGQGYEQYF. The CDR3 DNA reads as TGCAGTGCTAGGATGGGACAGGGCTACGAGCAGTACTTC.

This clone was picked up many times. Other DNA sequences in the same sample also yield this CDR3. The chain combines TRBV28 with TRBJ2-2; 9 bases agree with TRBD1. The germline gives CDR1 MDHEN, CDR2 SYDVKM. The CDR3 is made up of 16 amino acids. The junction had 10 bases not matched to a gene; V was cut back by 6 bases and J by 5 bases. The CDR3 DNA is TGTGCCAGCAGCCTCACCGGGACAGGGAAGACCGGGGAGCTGTTTTTT. This codes for CASSLTGTGKTGELFF.

Concerning this clone: Sequence at one end of the junction differs from germline and may be a read error. The J gene is TRBJ2-6, the V gene TRBV6-1; no clear D. The germline V gene has CDR1 MNHNS and CDR2 SASEGT. This CDR3 comprises 14 residues. The CDR3 spells CASINTAGANVLTF. The CDR3 nucleotides are TGTGCCAGCATCAACACCGCTGGTGCCAACGTCCTGACTTTC.

This clone was observed at least ten times. The chain has TRBV10-2 and TRBJ2-7; D tentatively reads TRBD1 or TRBD2 (5 bases each). The ends were cut back, 8 bases at V and 6 bases at J, with 17 bases in the middle. Germline-derived CDR1 and CDR2 are WSHSY and SAAADI. The CDR3 is 13 residues long. CDR3 nucleotide sequence: TGCGCCAGCTCCCAGTTAAGGGACCGCGAGCAGTACTTC. This encodes CASSQLRDREQYF.

This clone occurred many times. The chain employs TRBV7-3 and TRBJ2-3; D gene uncertain. The CDR3 sequence is 16 residues long. CDR1 is SGHTA and CDR2 is FQGTGA in the germline V gene. V shed 2 bases and J shed 1 base, with 13 bases lying between them. The CDR3, as DNA: TGTGCCAGCAGCTTAGGAACTAATAGGGGCACAGATACGCAGTATTTT. The encoded protein is CASSLGTNRGTDTQYF.

Turning to this clone: This may arise from a read error, as a much more abundant clone is one base away. The V call is TRBV7-2, the J call TRBJ2-2; unclear D gene. Germline V lookup: CDR1 SGHTA, CDR2 FQGNSA. The CDR3 spans 15 residues. The CDR3 nucleotides are TGTGCCAGCAGCCGCTCCCACCCGAACACCGTGGAGCTGTTTTTT. This codes for CASSRSHPNTVELFF.

This clone was detected ten times or more. V and J are TRBV12-3 or TRBV12-4 and TRBJ2-1; D remains ambiguous. Trimming removed 6 bases from V and 9 bases from J, with 12 bases in between. The CDR3 runs 12 residues. DNA for the CDR3: TGTGCCAGCAGCCCCAGTTATACTGAGCAGTTCTTC. This sequence encodes CASSPSYTEQFF.

This clone was detected many times. The chain employs TRBV11-2 and TRBJ1-5; D is possibly TRBD1 (5 bases). V lost 2 bases to trimming and J lost 7 bases, with 18 bases between them. Germline V CDR1 and CDR2: SGHAT, FQNNGV. CDR3 size: 16 residues. CDR3 protein: CASSLRGDPGNQPQHF. CDR3 DNA: TGTGCCAGCAGCTTAAGAGGGGACCCAGGGAACCAGCCCCAGCATTTT.

This clone was seen repeatedly, ten times or more. The rearrangement uses TRBV11-3 and TRBJ2-3; D not certain. Germline-derived CDR1 and CDR2 are SGHNT and YENEEA. The CDR3 loop spans 13 amino acids. V lost 1 base and J lost 6, with 8 bases in between. CDR3 sequence: CASSLGLSDTQYF. The DNA of the CDR3 is TGTGCCAGCAGCTTAGGTCTTTCCGATACGCAGTATTTT. Full variable domain (missing parts from reference TRBV11-3 and TRBJ2-3): EAGVVQSPRYKIIEKKQPVAFWCNPISGHNTLYWYLQNLGQGPELLIRYENEEAVDDSQLPKDRFSAERLKGVDSTLKIQPAELGDSAVYLCASSLGLSDTQYFGPGTRLTVL.

On this clone itself: This clone may be a read error of a much larger clone one base away. The gene calls are TRBV9 and TRBJ1-5; TRBD1 might be the D (6 bases). The CDR3 contains 15 residues. Germline CDR1 and CDR2: SGDLS and YYNGEE. As DNA, the CDR3 is TGTGCCAGCGGCGTAGGGGGAAATAGCAATCAGCCCCAGCATTTT. Protein sequence: CASGVGGNSNQPQHF.

This clone has more than one count but fewer than ten. Just one base apart from a much larger clone, this may be a read error. V is TRBV7-6 and J is TRBJ2-5; TRBD2 is a possible D gene (5 bases). The CDR3 consists of 12 residues. Germline V CDR1 and CDR2: SGHVS, FNYEAQ. The CDR3 DNA follows: TGTGCCAGCAGCAAACCGAGGGAGACCAAGTACTTC. This encodes CASSKPRETKYF.

This clone was detected ten times or more. The chain combines TRBV5-1 with TRBJ1-2; D is unclear. Between the trimmed V and J ends, which lost 1 base and 2 bases, there was a span of 21 bases. The CDR3 spans 18 residues. CDR1 is SGHRS, CDR2 YFSETQ, per germline. CDR3 in DNA: TGCGCCAGCAGCTTGAGGAGCGCAGAGACCTTTGACAACTATGGCTACACCTTC. This encodes CASSLRSAETFDNYGYTF.

Many counts were recorded for this clone. This sequence joins TRBV27 and TRBJ2-7, with D perhaps assigned TRBD1 or TRBD2 (5 bases each). The CDR3 runs 14 residues. In germline, CDR1 is MNHEY, CDR2 SMNVEV (reference sequence). V lost 2 bases to trimming and J lost 2 bases, with 10 bases between them. The CDR3 DNA reads TGTGCCAGCAGTTTAGGGGGTCGCACCTACGAGCAGTACTTC. Translation: CASSLGGRTYEQYF.

In regard to this clone: This may be a read error: a much more frequent sequence differs by one nucleotide. The chain uses TRBV7-6 and TRBJ2-1, with a tentative D call TRBD2 (5 bases). This CDR3 is built from 13 residues. The germline V and J ends were trimmed by 3 bases and 5 bases, with 8 bases remaining between them. The germline CDR1 and CDR2 sequences are SGHVS and FNYEAQ. CDR3 coding DNA: TGTGCCAGCAGCTTTAGCGTAAACAATGAGCAGTTCTTC. Protein product: CASSFSVNNEQFF.

On this clone itself: Compared with germline, one end of the junction differs, possibly owing to a read error. This chain links TRBV11-2 with TRBJ1-2; D uncertain. CDR3 length: 14 residues. Germline V lookup: CDR1 SGHAT, CDR2 FQNNGV. The CDR3 loop is CAISLDAGNYGYTF. The CDR3 nucleotides read TGTGCCATCAGCTTAGACGCCGGGAACTATGGCTACACCTTC.